The T cell receptor (beta chain) under discussion was sequenced for a study of spatial heterogeneity in lung cancer (dated by TCRdb to between 2018 and 2020). Regarding the complete study: Beta-chain transcripts were consistently detected in greater numbers than alpha-chain transcripts, which likely reflects a higher abundance of beta-chain transcripts. At surgery, hundreds of tumor regions, around 64 matched nontumor lung samples and fewer than 60 PBMC samples were TCR-sequenced for both alpha and beta chains. In non-small cell lung cancer, the study made a quantitative comparison of TCR alpha and beta repertoires among multiple tumor regions, matched nontumor lung and blood. The study linked features of the TCR repertoire to counts of nonsynonymous mutations, which were determined by whole-exome sequencing of tumor tissue. In the raw uncorrected reads, each unique combination of TCR and UMI appeared more than ten times on average. TCR transcript counts in tumor regions correlated strongly with a T cell transcriptional module score from matched bulk RNA-seq. Points the paper makes about the study in general: Counts of ubiquitous and regional expanded TCRs correlated with counts of ubiquitous and regional nonsynonymous mutations, respectively. A correlation was observed between the number of expanded intratumoral alpha and beta TCRs and the tumor nonsynonymous mutation count. Estimated TCR-seq coverage of tumor T cells was only 7% to 8.5% for alpha chains and 13% for beta chains. Confirming at a functional level the hypothesis that regional TCRs recognize regional mutations was considered to require additional single-cell paired TCR alpha and beta sequencing.

The library was prepared using 5' RACE. The sequencer listed for this sample is NextSeq 500. In the TCR library protocol, a unique molecular identifier was attached to each TCR cDNA molecule so that PCR and sequencing errors could be corrected. In the original analysis: TCR identification, UMI-based error correction and CDR3 extraction were performed with Decombinator tools. TCRs above a frequency of 2 per 1,000, corresponding to the top 1% of the tumor frequency distribution, were defined as expanded. Expanded tumor TCRs were classed as regional if statistically deemed absent (corrected P<0.05) from at least one tumor region, otherwise ubiquitous. Each repertoire was subsampled 100 times to 5,000 TCRs, after which Renyi diversity was computed with the R vegan package. CDR3 similarity networks were built from amino acid triplet string-kernel similarity, connecting CDR3s with pairwise similarity above 0.82. TCRdb took the public reads, trimmed them with fastp at Q25, ran MiXCR for clone calling and kept in-frame beta chains. Rows are unified per CDR3 protein, each entry keeping the most common DNA and genes. These V and J calls are TCRdb output, not the study's own analysis. The sample table records over 10,000 distinct CDR3 sequences; roughly 5.6% of these occur just once. 11% of the sample is held by the ten biggest clonotypes.

The intended sense of this specimen's time point label: sample taken at primary tumor resection. The donors were 70 or so patients from the lung TRACERx cohort who had early-stage, untreated non-small cell lung cancer. For TCR sequencing, whole RNA was extracted from tumor and nontumor lung tissue, or from cryopreserved PBMC samples, and no cell sorting was done. Patients were selected for TCR sequencing only if sufficient RNA was available from at least two tumor regions. A lung pathologist reviewed the tumor and adjacent nontumor lung specimens before the specimens were selected. CDR1 and CDR2 were assigned from the germline V gene as SGHRS and YFSETQ. At the junction V is shortened by 3 bases and J by 4 bases, with 13 bases in between. The CDR3 holds 14 amino acids from the cysteine to the phenylalanine. The DNA shown is the 42-base CDR3, in frame from base 1. In this sample, this clonotype turned up many times. What antigen it recognizes has not been identified. Per-base quality was not reported, and no clone a single base away is much larger than it. In a library made to pick up alpha chains, this beta chain is a stray read with a size that means little.

The TCR originated in a female donor with early-stage non-small cell lung cancer. The material sequenced was lung tumor tissue, taken at surgery. The chain uses TRBV5-1 and TRBJ1-2; TRBD1 might be the D gene, on 5 matching bases. The nucleotides read TGCGCCAGCAGCTCCATCGACAGTCCCTATGGCTACACCTTC. It encodes CASSSIDSPYGYTF.